This T cell receptor (beta chain) was documented in a study of OX40 agonist ivuxolimab in advanced cancers. About the investigation overall: Ivuxolimab, which targeted the costimulatory receptor OX40 (CD134), was an agonistic, fully human IgG2 monoclonal antibody. Intravenous ivuxolimab was administered to patients every 2 weeks at six dose levels: 0.01, 0.1, 0.3, 1.5, 3 and 10 mg/kg. Of the roughly 50 dose-escalation patients, hepatocellular carcinoma was present in around 19, melanoma in approximately 15, renal cell carcinoma in 9 and head and neck cancer in 9. The dose-escalation cohort was about 83% male with a mean age of about 58 years, ranging from roughly 23 to 90. Patients were allowed to have had prior anti-PD-1, anti-PD-L1 or anti-CTLA-4 therapy, and 30% to 50% of the dose-escalation patients had previously received checkpoint inhibitors. Three dose-escalation patients achieved partial responses, one with hepatocellular carcinoma and two with cutaneous melanoma. The purpose of peripheral TCRbeta sequencing was to test whether ivuxolimab changed TCR sequence diversity and led to clonal T-cell expansion. The paper reports the monotherapy dose-escalation portion (N of about 52 patients) of the phase I ivuxolimab trial. Study-wide findings and limitations: Low levels of normalized T-cell clonal expansion were also seen in some patients who did not respond. Partial responders in the 0.1-3.0 mg/kg groups had among the lowest normalized peripheral clonal expansion, especially among CD8+ T cells. On average, CD8+ T cells showed more expanded clones than CD4+ T cells after ivuxolimab. Which antigens the clonally expanded peripheral T cells were specific for was not determined. At doses of 0.1 to 3.0 mg/kg, clonal expansion of both CD4+ and CD8+ blood T cells was observed from baseline to week 6.

The CDR3, from cysteine to phenylalanine, totals 14 residues. Only the CDR3 portion is preserved as DNA: 42 bases, with reading frame beginning at the first base. V lost 5 bases and J lost 3 bases; the stretch between them is 14 bases long. Via the germline V gene, CDR1 is MDHEN and CDR2 SYDVKM. The trial excluded patients who had a history of autoimmune disease or who were on systemic immunosuppression. Peripheral blood for TCR sequencing was drawn from every dose cohort at baseline, at cycle 4 day 1 and at cycle 7 day 1. Samples came from an open-label, multicenter, first-in-human phase I dose-escalation trial of ivuxolimab. The trial enrolled adults with locally advanced or metastatic head and neck squamous cell, hepatocellular, melanoma or renal cell carcinoma. CD4+ and CD8+ T cells were sorted separately from peripheral blood before TCR sequencing. Remarks on this clone: There is no known antigen for this receptor. No clone much larger than this one lies a single base away; base qualities are absent.

Genomic DNA was isolated from the sorted cells so that the TCRbeta CDR3 region could be sequenced. The immunoSEQ Assay was used for sequencing of TCRbeta CDR3 regions. The clones in this table, taken by TCRdb from immuneACCESS, are in-frame only. Not every clone is retained; where verified, under half of the shortfall comes from an unresolved V gene, and the cause of the rest is unknown. The table for this sample lists approximately 72,000 clones; roughly 89% of them were counted only once. Roughly 0.8% of the sample rests with the top ten. The receptor comes from an adult with an advanced solid tumor such as melanoma, head and neck, liver or kidney cancer. Recombination linked TRBV28 to TRBJ2-7; no D segment can be confidently identified. Sequenced material: CD4+ or CD8+ T cells sorted from blood, taken in a trial of the OX40 agonist ivuxolimab. Read as DNA, the sequence is TGTGCCAGCAGTGCTCCGGGTCGTTACTACGAGCAGTACTTC. Translated, this is CASSAPGRYYEQYF.